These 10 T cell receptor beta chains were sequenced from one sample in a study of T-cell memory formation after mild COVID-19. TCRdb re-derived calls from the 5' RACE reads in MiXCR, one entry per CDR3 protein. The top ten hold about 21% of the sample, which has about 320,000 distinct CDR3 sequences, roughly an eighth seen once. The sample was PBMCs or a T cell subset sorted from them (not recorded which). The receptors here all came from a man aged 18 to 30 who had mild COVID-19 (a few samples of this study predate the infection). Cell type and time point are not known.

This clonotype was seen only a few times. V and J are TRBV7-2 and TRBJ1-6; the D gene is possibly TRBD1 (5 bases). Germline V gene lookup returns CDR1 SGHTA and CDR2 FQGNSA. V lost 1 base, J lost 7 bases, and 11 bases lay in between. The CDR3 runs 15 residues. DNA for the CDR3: TGTGCCAGCAGCTTAGGGGGCTCCGCCAATTCACCCCTCCACTTT. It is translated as CASSLGGSANSPLHF.

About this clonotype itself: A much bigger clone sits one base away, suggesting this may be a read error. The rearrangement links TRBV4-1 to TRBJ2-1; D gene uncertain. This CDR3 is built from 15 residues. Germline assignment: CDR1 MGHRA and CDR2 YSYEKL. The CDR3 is CASSQEWAAYTEQFF. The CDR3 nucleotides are TGCGCCAGCAGCCAAGAATGGGCCGCCTACACTGAGCAGTTCTTC.

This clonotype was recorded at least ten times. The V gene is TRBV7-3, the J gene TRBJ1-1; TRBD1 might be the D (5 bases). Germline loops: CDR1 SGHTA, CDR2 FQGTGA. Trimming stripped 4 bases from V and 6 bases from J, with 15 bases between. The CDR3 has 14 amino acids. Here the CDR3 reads CASSWGLLGSEAFF. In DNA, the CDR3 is TGTGCCAGCAGCTGGGGCCTTCTGGGATCTGAAGCTTTCTTT.

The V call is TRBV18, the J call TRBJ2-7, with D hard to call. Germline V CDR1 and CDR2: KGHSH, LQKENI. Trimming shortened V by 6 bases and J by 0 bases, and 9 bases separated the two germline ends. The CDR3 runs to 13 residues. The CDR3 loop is CASSSYSSYEQYV. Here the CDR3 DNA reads TGTGCCAGCTCTTCGTATAGCTCCTACGAGCAGTACGTC.

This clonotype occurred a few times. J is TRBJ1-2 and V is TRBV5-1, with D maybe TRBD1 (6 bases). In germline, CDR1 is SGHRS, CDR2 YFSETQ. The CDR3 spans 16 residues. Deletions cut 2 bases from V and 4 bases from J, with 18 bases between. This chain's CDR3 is CASSFELDPGAYGYTF. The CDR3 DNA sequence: TGCGCCAGCAGCTTTGAGCTAGATCCAGGGGCCTATGGCTACACCTTC.

The CDR3 DNA is TGCAGTGCTAGAGACCGAGCGGGGGCTTACAATGAGCAGTTCTTC. Its translation is CSARDRAGAYNEQFF. The V and J genes are TRBV20-1 and TRBJ2-1; 8 bases are a match to TRBD2. V shed 0 bases, J shed 4 bases, and the junction held 5 bases outside the gene matches. CDR3 length: 15 amino acids. Germline-derived CDR1 and CDR2 are DFQATT and SNEGSKA (reference sequence).

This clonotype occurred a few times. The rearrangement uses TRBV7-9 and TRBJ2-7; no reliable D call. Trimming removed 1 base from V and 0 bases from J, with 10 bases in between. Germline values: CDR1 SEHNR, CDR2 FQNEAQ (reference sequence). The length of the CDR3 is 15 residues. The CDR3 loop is CASSLGSESSYEQYV. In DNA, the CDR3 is TGTGCCAGCAGCTTAGGGTCAGAAAGCTCCTACGAGCAGTACGTC.

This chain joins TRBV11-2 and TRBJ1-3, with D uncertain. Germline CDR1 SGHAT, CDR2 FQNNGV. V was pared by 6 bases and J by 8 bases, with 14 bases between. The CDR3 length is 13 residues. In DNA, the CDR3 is TGTGCCAGCAGTCTGGGTCTTGGGGACACCATATATTTT. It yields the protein CASSLGLGDTIYF.

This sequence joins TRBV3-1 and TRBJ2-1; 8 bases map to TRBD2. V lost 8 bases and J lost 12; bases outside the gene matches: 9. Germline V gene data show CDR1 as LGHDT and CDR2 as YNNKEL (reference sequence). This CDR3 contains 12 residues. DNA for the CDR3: TGTGCCAGCGGGACTAGTAGCCTCGGGCAGTTCTTC. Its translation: CASGTSSLGQFF.

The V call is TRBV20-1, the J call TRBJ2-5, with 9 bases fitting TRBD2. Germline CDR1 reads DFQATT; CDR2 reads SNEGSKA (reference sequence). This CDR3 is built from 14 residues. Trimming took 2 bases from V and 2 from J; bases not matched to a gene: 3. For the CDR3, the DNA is TGCAGTGCTAGAAGTCTAGCGGGGCAAGAGACCCAGTACTTC. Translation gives CSARSLAGQETQYF.